This record covers a single T cell receptor (beta chain). Germline CDR1 is MNHNS and CDR2 is SASEGT. The CDR3 contains 15 residues. V was clipped by 3 bases and J by 4 bases; unmatched bases: 9. These data are taken from a study of STAT5B mutations in CD4+ large granular lymphocyte leukemia. About the research overall: Healthy donors showed HLA-associated enrichment of the CDR3 'QG' motif.

Sequencing was at survey level. Repertoires were generated with immunoSEQ multiplex PCR, while TCRdb's copy carries only in-frame clones and drops some. The repertoire holds around 30,000 clones, with roughly 82% as singletons. This chain joins TRBV6-1 and TRBJ2-7; 7 positions match TRBD1. This sequence was found in a human donor in good health. The sample taken for sequencing was CD4+ T cells from blood buffy coats. Here the CDR3 DNA reads TGTGCCAGCAGTGACTGGGAGACAGGGAAATACGAGCAGTACTTC. This sequence encodes CASSDWETGKYEQYF.